A selection of T cell receptor beta chains follows, all from one sample in a study of blood T cell repertoires in COVID-19. TCRdb keeps only in-frame clones here, not all; method: immunoSEQ multiplex PCR. The repertoire includes fewer than 600,000 clones, over 75% of them detected once, and roughly 1.9% sits in the top ten. The specimen was PBMCs or T cells enriched from blood (not recorded which). The receptors derive from a middle-aged woman who had recovered from COVID-19. Both conserved end residues are part of each CDR3. The D gene is left open where the match is weak. Part of the rows lack a size; the others show once, few, many or a class for expanded clones.

j_gene,abundance,d_gene,v_gene,CDR3aa,CDR3nt
TRBJ2-7,.,.,TRBV5-8,CASSLVGSNFEQYF,TGTGCCAGCAGCTTGGTCGGGAGTAACTTCGAGCAGTACTTC
TRBJ2-7,.,TRBD1,TRBV6-1,CASSDRDRVFDEQYF,TGTGCCAGCAGTGACCGGGACAGGGTGTTCGACGAGCAGTACTTC
TRBJ1-1,.,TRBD1,TRBV7-6,CASSLATGQGMNTEAFF,TGTGCCAGCAGCTTAGCAACAGGACAGGGCATGAACACTGAAGCTTTCTTT
TRBJ1-2,few,.,TRBV28,CASSLADGDYGYTF,TGTGCCAGCAGTTTGGCGGACGGGGACTATGGCTACACCTTC
TRBJ1-2,.,.,TRBV5-4,CASSPDRNYGYTF,TGTGCCAGCAGCCCGGACAGAAACTATGGCTACACCTTC
TRBJ2-1,.,.,TRBV19,CASSIYTGPLIGNEQFF,TGTGCCAGTAGTATCTATACAGGGCCACTGATAGGGAATGAGCAGTTCTTC
TRBJ2-3,.,TRBD2,TRBV27,CASSTSGSAWVTQYF,TGTGCCAGCAGTACTAGCGGGAGTGCATGGGTTACGCAGTATTTT
TRBJ1-1,.,.,TRBV5-1,CASSLEKGQGNTEAFF,TGCGCCAGCAGCTTGGAAAAAGGGCAGGGCAACACTGAAGCTTTCTTT
TRBJ1-1,.,.,TRBV6-5,CASSYSQEAFEAFF,TGTGCCAGCAGTTACTCCCAGGAGGCTTTTGAAGCTTTCTTT
TRBJ1-1,.,.,TRBV25-1,CASSQRTDNTEAFF,TGTGCCAGCAGCCAGAGGACTGACAACACTGAAGCTTTCTTT
TRBJ2-1,.,TRBD1,TRBV30,CAWRGQANEQFF,TGTGCCTGGAGGGGACAGGCGAATGAGCAGTTCTTC
TRBJ1-2,.,TRBD1,TRBV3-1/TRBV3-2,CASSRGQGAGGYTF,TGTGCCAGCAGCCGAGGACAGGGGGCAGGTGGCTACACCTTC